The 9 T cell receptor beta chains below all came from one sample that was sequenced in a study of shared clonotypes between healthy human individuals. Naivety among CD8 cells was defined by CD45RO negativity and positive CCR7 selection, thereby excluding terminally differentiated effector memory CD45RA+ cells. Sequencing used immunoSEQ multiplex PCR; TCRdb keeps in-frame clones, though not all of them. The repertoire consists of more than 2 million clones, with 93% occurring once and the leading ten covering around 1.7%. The sequenced sample was naive CD8+ T cells from PBMCs. The receptor set was obtained from a man aged 18 to 30 in good health. Some clones in this sample may be carry-over from other donors' samples.

For this clone: Other DNA sequences in this sample translate to the same CDR3. The chain joins TRBV27 to TRBJ2-7; TRBD2 is a possible D gene (6 bases). Germline values: CDR1 MNHEY, CDR2 SMNVEV (reference sequence). V lost 5 bases and J lost 3, with 14 bases in between. The CDR3 covers 14 residues. The CDR3 DNA follows: TGTGCCAGCAGTCTTAGCGGAGAGTTCTACGAGCAGTACTTC. This encodes CASSLSGEFYEQYF.

This clone was observed a single time. The chain joins TRBV6-1 to TRBJ2-1, with D perhaps assigned TRBD1 or TRBD2 (5 bases each). The CDR3 is made up of 15 amino acids. Germline CDR1 is MNHNS and CDR2 is SASEGT. Trimming took 1 base from V and 8 from J, leaving 15 bases between them. Here the CDR3 reads CASSEGDGASYEQFF. In nucleotides, the CDR3 is TGTGCCAGCAGTGAAGGGGACGGTGCCTCATATGAGCAGTTCTTC.

The rearrangement links TRBV7-3 to TRBJ2-2; 9 bases agree with TRBD2. The CDR3 spans 20 residues. CDR1 SGHTA and CDR2 FQGTGA come from the germline V gene. Unmatched junction bases numbered 21, after V lost 5 bases and J lost 5 bases. CDR3 in amino acids: CASSPGASSREGPRTGELFF. Written as DNA, the CDR3 is TGTGCCAGCAGCCCCGGTGCGTCATCGCGGGAGGGCCCACGAACCGGGGAGCTGTTTTTT.

The chain recombines TRBV11-3 with TRBJ2-3; D not certain. The germline V and J ends were trimmed by 5 bases and 2 bases, with 11 bases remaining between them. Germline V lookup: CDR1 SGHNT, CDR2 YENEEA. This CDR3 contains 14 residues. The CDR3 region has the DNA TGTGCCAGCAGCGCAGCCGGGCCCACAGATACGCAGTATTTT. It encodes CASSAAGPTDTQYF.

The V gene is TRBV5-6, the J gene TRBJ2-2, with D maybe TRBD2 (5 bases). V was clipped by 2 bases and J by 1 base, with 9 bases between them. Germline values: CDR1 SGHDT, CDR2 YYEEEE. The CDR3 consists of 15 residues. This CDR3 reads CASSLREWNTGELFF. The CDR3 DNA follows: TGTGCCAGCAGCTTAAGGGAGTGGAACACCGGGGAGCTGTTTTTT.

This chain links TRBV28 with TRBJ1-1; D gene ambiguous. V was cut by 1 base and J by 7 bases, with 10 bases left in between. CDR3 size: 13 residues. The V gene's germline CDR1 is MDHEN and CDR2 SYDVKM. The CDR3 nucleotides read TGTGCCAGCAGTTTATTGGCAGAGAATGAAGCTTTCTTT. It yields the protein CASSLLAENEAFF. Together with reference TRBV28 and TRBJ1-1, the CDR3 gives the full variable domain: DVKVTQSSRYLVKRTGEKVFLECVQDMDHENMFWYRQDPGLGLRLIYFSYDVKMKEKGDIPEGYSVSREKKERFSLILESASTNQTSMYLCASSLLAENEAFFGQGTRLTVV.

V and J are TRBV10-2 and TRBJ2-3; D is ambiguous. Germline V gene data show CDR1 as WSHSY and CDR2 as SAAADI. The length of the CDR3 is 14 residues. The V end lost 6 bases, the J end lost 4 bases, and 14 bases lay between the germline ends. CDR3 amino acids: CASSFQERADTQYF. CDR3 sequence (DNA): TGCGCCAGCAGCTTTCAGGAAAGGGCAGATACGCAGTATTTT.

This clone was detected once. The chain has TRBV7-9 and TRBJ2-7, with D tentatively TRBD1 (7 bases). This CDR3 has 16 amino acids. Looked up from germline, CDR1 is SEHNR and CDR2 is FQNEAQ (reference sequence). Trimming cost V 1 base and J 0 bases, with 13 bases left between them. The DNA for the CDR3 is TGTGCCAGCAGCTTAGGGAGGGACAGTCTCTCCTACGAGCAGTACTTC. It is translated as CASSLGRDSLSYEQYF. Full variable domain (outside the CDR3, taken from reference TRBV7-9 and TRBJ2-7): DTGVSQNPRHKITKRGQNVTFRCDPISEHNRLYWYRQTLGQGPEFLTYFQNEAQLEKSRLLSDRFSAERPKGSFSTLEIQRTEQGDSAMYLCASSLGRDSLSYEQYFGPGTRLTVT.

The V and J genes are TRBV28 and TRBJ2-1; TRBD2 matches 9 bases. CDR1 and CDR2 (germline): MDHEN, SYDVKM. The CDR3 is 21 amino acids. With V trimmed by 4 bases and J by 3 bases, 22 bases remained unmatched. CDR3 coding DNA: TGTGCCAGCAGTTCTACCCCATCGGGGCGGGAGGGCCGGCCGGGCTACAATGAGCAGTTCTTC. Translating it yields CASSSTPSGREGRPGYNEQFF.